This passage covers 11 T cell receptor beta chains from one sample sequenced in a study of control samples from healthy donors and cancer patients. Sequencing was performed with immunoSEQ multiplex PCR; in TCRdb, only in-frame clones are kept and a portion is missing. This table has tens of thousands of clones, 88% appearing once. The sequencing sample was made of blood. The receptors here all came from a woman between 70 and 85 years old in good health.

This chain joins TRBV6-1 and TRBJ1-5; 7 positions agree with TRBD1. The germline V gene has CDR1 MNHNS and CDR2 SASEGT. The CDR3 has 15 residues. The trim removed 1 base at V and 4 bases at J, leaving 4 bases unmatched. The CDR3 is CASSEGNRGNQPQHF. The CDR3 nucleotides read TGTGCCAGCAGTGAAGGCAACAGGGGTAATCAGCCCCAGCATTTT.

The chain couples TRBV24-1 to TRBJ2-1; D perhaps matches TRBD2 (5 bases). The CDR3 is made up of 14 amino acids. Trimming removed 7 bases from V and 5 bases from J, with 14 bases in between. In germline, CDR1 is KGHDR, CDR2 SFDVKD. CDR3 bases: TGTGCCACCAGCAGGACTCCTTTAAACAATGAGCAGTTCTTC. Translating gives CATSRTPLNNEQFF.

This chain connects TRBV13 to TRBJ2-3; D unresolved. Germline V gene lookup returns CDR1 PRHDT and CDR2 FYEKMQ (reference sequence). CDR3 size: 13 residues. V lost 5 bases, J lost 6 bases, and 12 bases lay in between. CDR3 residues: CASSLATGDTQYF. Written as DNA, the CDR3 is TGTGCCAGCAGCCTCGCAACTGGGGATACGCAGTATTTT.

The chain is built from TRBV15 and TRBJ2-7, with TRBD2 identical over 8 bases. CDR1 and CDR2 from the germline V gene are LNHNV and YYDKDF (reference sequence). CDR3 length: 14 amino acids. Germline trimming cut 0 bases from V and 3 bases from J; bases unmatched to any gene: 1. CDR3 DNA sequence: TGTGCCACCAGCAGAGAACTAGCGGTCTACGAGCAGTACTTC. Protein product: CATSRELAVYEQYF.

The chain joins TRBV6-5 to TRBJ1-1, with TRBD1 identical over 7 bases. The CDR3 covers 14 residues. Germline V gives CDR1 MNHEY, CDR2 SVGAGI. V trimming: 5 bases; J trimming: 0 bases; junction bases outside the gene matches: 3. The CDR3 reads CASSQQGLNTEAFF. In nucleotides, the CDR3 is TGTGCCAGCAGTCAACAGGGGTTGAACACTGAAGCTTTCTTT.

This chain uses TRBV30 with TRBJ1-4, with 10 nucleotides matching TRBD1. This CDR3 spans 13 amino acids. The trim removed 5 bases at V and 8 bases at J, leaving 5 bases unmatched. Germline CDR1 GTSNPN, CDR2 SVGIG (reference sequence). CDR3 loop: CAWETGGFEKLFF. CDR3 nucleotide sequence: TGTGCCTGGGAGACAGGGGGCTTCGAAAAACTGTTTTTT.

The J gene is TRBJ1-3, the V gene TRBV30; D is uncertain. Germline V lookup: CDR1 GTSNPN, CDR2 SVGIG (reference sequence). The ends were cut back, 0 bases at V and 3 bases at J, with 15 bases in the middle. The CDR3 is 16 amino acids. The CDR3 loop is CAWSVQTRSFGNTIYF. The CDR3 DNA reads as TGTGCCTGGAGTGTACAGACCAGGAGCTTTGGAAACACCATATATTTT.

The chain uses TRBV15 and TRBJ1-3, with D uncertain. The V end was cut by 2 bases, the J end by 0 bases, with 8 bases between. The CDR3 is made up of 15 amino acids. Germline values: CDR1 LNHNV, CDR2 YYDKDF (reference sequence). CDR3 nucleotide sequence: TGTGCCACCAGCAGATACAGTAACTCTGGAAACACCATATATTTT. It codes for CATSRYSNSGNTIYF.

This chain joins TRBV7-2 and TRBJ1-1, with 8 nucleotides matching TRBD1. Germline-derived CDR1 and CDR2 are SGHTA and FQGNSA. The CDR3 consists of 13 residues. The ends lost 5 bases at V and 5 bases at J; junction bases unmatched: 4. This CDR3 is CASSGQGGTEAFF. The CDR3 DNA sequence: TGTGCCAGCAGCGGACAGGGAGGAACTGAAGCTTTCTTT.

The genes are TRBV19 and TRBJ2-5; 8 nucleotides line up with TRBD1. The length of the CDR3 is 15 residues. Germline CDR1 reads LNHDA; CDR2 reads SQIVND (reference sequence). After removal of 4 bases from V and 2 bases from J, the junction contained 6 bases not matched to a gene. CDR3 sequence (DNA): TGTGCCAGTAGTACCCAGGGGGCTCCTCAAGAGACCCAGTACTTC. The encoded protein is CASSTQGAPQETQYF. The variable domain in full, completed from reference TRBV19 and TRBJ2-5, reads DGGITQSPKYLFRKEGQNVTLSCEQNLNHDAMYWYRQDPGQGLRLIYYSQIVNDFQKGDIAEGYSVSREKKESFPLTVTSAQKNPTAFYLCASSTQGAPQETQYFGPGTRLLVL.

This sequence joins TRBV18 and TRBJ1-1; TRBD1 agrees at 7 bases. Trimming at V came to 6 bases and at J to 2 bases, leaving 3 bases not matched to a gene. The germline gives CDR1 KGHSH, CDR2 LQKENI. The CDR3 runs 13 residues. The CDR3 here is CASSGDRNTEAFF. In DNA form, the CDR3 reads TGTGCCAGCTCGGGGGACAGAAACACTGAAGCTTTCTTT.